These 32 T cell receptor beta chains were all obtained from the same sample, sequenced in a study of T-cell reconstitution after alpha-beta-depleted transplantation in children. Using unique molecular identifiers, the investigators prepared the TCRbeta library. TCRdb re-analysed the PCR reads in MiXCR, keeping a single row per CDR3 protein. The sample carries about 250,000 distinct CDR3 sequences, 20% to 30% recorded once. Source: PBMCs, mostly from graft donor cells, taken 360 days after TCRalphabeta/CD19-depleted stem cell transplant. These receptors were taken from a female patient between 2 and 10 years old who had a stem cell transplant for congenital amegakaryocytic thrombocytopenia, so the T cells may come from the graft donor.

This clonotype was detected only a few times. The genes are TRBV6-2 or TRBV6-3 and TRBJ2-7, with unresolved D. The CDR3 length is 16 residues. The V gene lost 4 bases and the J gene lost 3 bases, with 19 bases spanning the gap. CDR1 is MNHEY, CDR2 SVGEGT, per germline. The CDR3: CASSSLSSLIGYEQYF. The CDR3 region has the DNA TGTGCCAGCAGTTCCCTGAGCAGCCTAATAGGCTACGAGCAGTACTTC.

This clonotype was counted only a few times. Written as DNA, the CDR3 is TGTGCCAGCAGTGAGTATAGTGGCTCCTACGAGCAGTACTTC. This translates into CASSEYSGSYEQYF. The rearrangement uses TRBV25-1 and TRBJ2-7; D is undetermined. Germline-derived CDR1 and CDR2 are MGHDK and SYGVNS. Trimming removed 3 bases at V and 0 bases at J, with 9 bases between. CDR3 length equals 14 residues.

This clonotype turned up a few times. V and J are TRBV7-2 and TRBJ2-1, with 7 bases identical to TRBD2. The CDR3 has 14 residues. Trimming cost V 5 bases and J 6 bases; bases outside gene matches: 7. CDR1 and CDR2 (germline): SGHTA, FQGNSA. The CDR3 here is CASSPWDYSNEQFF. The CDR3 DNA sequence: TGTGCCAGCAGCCCCTGGGACTATAGCAATGAGCAGTTCTTC.

This clonotype occurred a few times. The chain joins TRBV5-6 to TRBJ2-1; D gene unclear. V was pared by 1 base and J by 5 bases, with 7 bases between. The CDR3 is made up of 13 amino acids. The germline V gene encodes CDR1 SGHDT and CDR2 YYEEEE. The CDR3 DNA is TGTGCCAGCAGCTTGATGGGGAACAATGAGCAGTTCTTC. It yields the protein CASSLMGNNEQFF.

Turning to this clonotype: This likely comes from a read error, as the CDR3 has no conserved phenylalanine or tryptophan at its end. The chain uses TRBV24-1 and TRBJ2-1; D remains unclear. Germline V CDR1 and CDR2: KGHDR, SFDVKD. The germline V and J ends were trimmed by 12 bases and 2 bases, with 7 bases remaining between them. The CDR3 length is 11 residues. CDR3: CAVEAYNEQFL. In nucleotides, the CDR3 is TGTGCCGTCGAGGCCTACAATGAGCAGTTCTTA.

The chain combines TRBV7-2 with TRBJ2-7, with D possibly being TRBD1 (5 bases). V lost 1 base and J 3 bases, leaving 13 bases between the germline ends. CDR1 is SGHTA and CDR2 is FQGNSA in the germline V gene. The CDR3 consists of 15 residues. In DNA, the CDR3 is TGTGCCAGCAGCTTAGTTGGGGCTCCTTTCTACGAGCAGTACTTC. Translated: CASSLVGAPFYEQYF. Full variable domain (missing parts from reference TRBV7-2 and TRBJ2-7): GAGVSQSPSNKVTEKGKDVELRCDPISGHTALYWYRQSLGQGLEFLIYFQGNSAPDKSGLPSDRFSAERTGGSVSTLTIQRTQQEDSAVYLCASSLVGAPFYEQYFGPGTRLTVT.

This clonotype came up a few times. This chain links TRBV6-5 with TRBJ2-5; 9 nucleotides match TRBD2. V lost 2 bases and J lost 4; bases outside the gene matches: 8. This CDR3 has 16 amino acids. Germline V gene data show CDR1 as MNHEY and CDR2 as SVGAGI. DNA of the CDR3: TGTGCCAGCAGTTACGATGCGGGGGGGCCTCTAGAGACCCAGTACTTC. As protein: CASSYDAGGPLETQYF.

Here the CDR3 reads CASSLVPGAQEKLFF. The CDR3 DNA follows: TGTGCCAGCAGTTTAGTCCCCGGGGCGCAGGAAAAACTGTTTTTT. V usage is TRBV12-3 or TRBV12-4 and J usage is TRBJ1-4; perhaps TRBD1 as D (5 bases). Trimming stripped 1 base from V and 8 bases from J, with 14 bases between. The CDR3 extends over 15 amino acids.

This clonotype was observed a handful of times. The chain is built from TRBV7-9 and TRBJ2-5; D not resolved. In germline, CDR1 is SEHNR, CDR2 FQNEAQ (reference sequence). Trimming removed 5 bases from V and 5 bases from J, with 15 bases in between. CDR3 length equals 14 residues. The CDR3 DNA is TGTGCCAGCAGCCCCACGCAGTCCGGGGAGACCCAGTACTTC. Protein: CASSPTQSGETQYF.

This clonotype was seen just once. The V call is TRBV10-2, the J call TRBJ1-3, with D unresolved. V shed 2 bases and J shed 0 bases, with 2 bases lying between them. CDR1 is WSHSY and CDR2 is SAAADI in the germline V gene. The CDR3 sequence is 13 residues long. CDR3: CASSEVSGNTIYF. CDR3 DNA sequence: TGCGCCAGCAGTGAGGTCTCTGGAAACACCATATATTTT.

This clonotype was observed a few times. The V gene is TRBV6-2 or TRBV6-3, the J gene TRBJ2-1, with 7 bases that match TRBD2. Germline CDR1 is MNHEY and CDR2 is SVGEGT. The CDR3 contains 16 residues. V shed 6 bases, J shed 3 bases, and the junction held 11 bases outside the gene matches. The CDR3 spells CASRSHGAGDYNEQFF. DNA for the CDR3: TGTGCCAGCAGGTCCCATGGGGCGGGAGACTACAATGAGCAGTTCTTC.

The rearrangement links TRBV29-1 to TRBJ2-7; D tentatively reads TRBD1 or TRBD2 (5 bases each). Between the trimmed V and J ends, which lost 4 bases and 5 bases, there was a span of 18 bases. The CDR3 loop spans 14 amino acids. Germline V gene sequence: CDR1 SQVTM, CDR2 ANQGSEA. In DNA form, the CDR3 reads TGCAGCGTTGGGGAGTGGGGACGGAAAGACGAGCAGTACTTC. Translated, it gives CSVGEWGRKDEQYF.

This clonotype was counted a few times. DNA of the CDR3: TGTGCCAGCAGCCAAGGATTACGCCGACAAGAGACCCAGTACTTC. Translated: CASSQGLRRQETQYF. The chain couples TRBV14 to TRBJ2-5; D is undetermined. Per the germline V gene, CDR1 is SGHDN and CDR2 is FVKESK. CDR3 length: 15 amino acids. V was pared by 1 base and J by 2 bases, with 11 bases between.

This clonotype was counted only a few times. The rearrangement uses TRBV5-1 and TRBJ1-5; TRBD1 might be the D (5 bases). Germline-derived CDR1 and CDR2 are SGHRS and YFSETQ. This CDR3 comprises 15 residues. Trimming took off 0 bases at V and 4 bases at J, with 11 bases between the two ends. The CDR3, as DNA: TGCGCCAGCAGCTTGGACGGGGGTTGGAATCAGCCCCAGCATTTT. It is translated as CASSLDGGWNQPQHF.

V is TRBV20-1 and J is TRBJ2-5, with no clear D. The ends were cut back, 3 bases at V and 5 bases at J, with 7 bases in the middle. Germline V gene lookup returns CDR1 DFQATT and CDR2 SNEGSKA (reference sequence). The CDR3 runs 11 residues. The CDR3 DNA follows: TGCAGTGCTAGTCTGGATGAGACCCAGTACTTC. Its protein product is CSASLDETQYF.

In this sample, this clonotype turned up a few times. The chain combines TRBV11-1 with TRBJ1-5; D might be TRBD1 (5 bases). Germline V gene sequence: CDR1 SGHAT, CDR2 FQDESV (reference sequence). V shed 1 base and J shed 0 bases, with 22 bases lying between them. The CDR3 consists of 20 residues. The CDR3 DNA reads as TGTGCCAGCAGCTTAGTGGGCAGGGTAGGGCTAAGACATAGCAATCAGCCCCAGCATTTT. The encoded protein is CASSLVGRVGLRHSNQPQHF.

In its sample, this clonotype was seen a few times. The chain uses TRBV20-1 and TRBJ1-1, with a possible D match to TRBD1 (6 bases). CDR1 and CDR2 from the germline V gene are DFQATT and SNEGSKA (reference sequence). This CDR3 spans 16 amino acids. V lost 6 bases and J 1 base, leaving 21 bases between the germline ends. The CDR3 protein is CSAFGRGPTGNTEAFF. The DNA of the CDR3 is TGCAGTGCCTTCGGTCGGGGGCCTACGGGGAACACTGAAGCTTTCTTT.

The V gene is TRBV11-2, the J gene TRBJ2-1; D is unclear. Germline CDR1 is SGHAT and CDR2 is FQNNGV. Trimming cost V 2 bases and J 7 bases, with 6 bases left between them. The CDR3 is 12 amino acids. The DNA of the CDR3 is TGTGCCAGCAGCTTAAACCTTAATGAGCAGTTCTTC. This codes for CASSLNLNEQFF.

This clonotype was counted between two and nine times. The chain joins TRBV29-1 to TRBJ2-5, with D perhaps TRBD1 (5 bases). Germline CDR1 is SQVTM and CDR2 is ANQGSEA. V was pared by 4 bases and J by 1 base, with 7 bases between. CDR3 length: 12 residues. Here the CDR3 DNA reads TGCAGCGTTGTACAGGCCCAAGAGACCCAGTACTTC. It translates to CSVVQAQETQYF.

This clonotype was seen at least ten times. This chain connects TRBV7-9 to TRBJ2-7; weak D call: TRBD1 (6 bases). V lost 7 bases and J 0 bases, leaving 16 bases between the germline ends. CDR3 length: 15 amino acids. Germline V CDR1 and CDR2: SEHNR, FQNEAQ (reference sequence). This CDR3 is CASTELTGNSYEQYF. The CDR3 DNA follows: TGTGCCAGCACCGAGTTAACAGGGAACTCCTACGAGCAGTACTTC.

J is TRBJ2-1 and V is TRBV6-5, with D tentatively TRBD1 or TRBD2 (6 bases each). Trimming removed 2 bases at V and 9 bases at J, with 14 bases between. The CDR3 consists of 14 residues. Germline V gene lookup returns CDR1 MNHEY and CDR2 SVGAGI. The CDR3 loop reads CASSYVRGAGEQFF. In DNA, the CDR3 is TGTGCCAGCAGTTACGTAAGGGGGGCGGGTGAGCAGTTCTTC.

J is TRBJ2-1 and V is TRBV12-3 or TRBV12-4, with TRBD2 identical over 8 bases. Losses at the gene ends were 6 bases for V and 8 bases for J; bases not matched to a gene: 6. The CDR3 contains 13 residues. This CDR3 reads CASRRAGDDEQFF. The CDR3 nucleotides read TGTGCCAGCAGGAGAGCGGGAGACGATGAGCAGTTCTTC.

The CDR3 DNA reads TGTGCCACCAGCATCACGGGGGGATTCTCCTACAATGAGCAGTTCTTC. This encodes CATSITGGFSYNEQFF. This chain uses TRBV15 with TRBJ2-1; 7 bases map to TRBD2. Germline CDR1 reads LNHNV; CDR2 reads YYDKDF (reference sequence). The J segment lost 0 bases and the V segment lost 4 bases, leaving 6 bases of the junction unmatched. CDR3 size: 16 residues.

There are a few counts of this clonotype. V usage is TRBV10-3 and J usage is TRBJ2-2, with D possibly being TRBD1 (7 bases). This CDR3 is 15 amino acids long. V lost 8 bases and J lost 5, with 18 bases in between. Germline V lookup: CDR1 ENHRY, CDR2 SYGVKD. The CDR3 bases are TGTGCCATCGGAATCCAGACAGGGAGGACCGGGGAGCTGTTTTTT. As protein: CAIGIQTGRTGELFF.

This clonotype turned up a few times. The chain combines TRBV7-2 with TRBJ2-7; no clear D. This CDR3 region has 16 residues. Trimming removed 1 base at V and 7 bases at J, with 20 bases between. The germline V gene has CDR1 SGHTA and CDR2 FQGNSA. This CDR3 is CASSLDSPPTDEEQYF. The CDR3 coding sequence is TGTGCCAGCAGCTTAGATAGTCCCCCGACCGACGAAGAGCAGTACTTC.

This clonotype was counted only a few times. The chain is built from TRBV10-3 and TRBJ2-7; D uncertain. V was clipped by 8 bases and J by 0 bases, with 14 bases between them. Germline V CDR1 and CDR2: ENHRY, SYGVKD. The CDR3 consists of 14 residues. The CDR3, as DNA: TGTGCCATCGGCTCGACTTCCAGCTCCTACGAGCAGTACTTC. Protein sequence: CAIGSTSSSYEQYF.

The gene calls are TRBV28 and TRBJ2-7, with D perhaps assigned TRBD1 or TRBD2 (5 bases each). The ends were cut back, 5 bases at V and 2 bases at J, with 16 bases in the middle. The germline CDR1 and CDR2 sequences are MDHEN and SYDVKM. The CDR3 loop spans 15 amino acids. CDR3: CASSAPGRLPYEQYF. The CDR3 DNA reads as TGTGCCAGCAGTGCCCCGGGACGGTTACCCTACGAGCAGTACTTC.

V usage is TRBV3-1 and J usage is TRBJ2-3, with D unclear. V was shortened by 1 base and J by 4 bases, with 6 bases between the two germline ends. Germline CDR1 is LGHDT and CDR2 is YNNKEL (reference sequence). This CDR3 is built from 13 residues. The CDR3 loop is CASSQARPDTQYF. The CDR3 region has the DNA TGTGCCAGCAGCCAAGCACGCCCAGATACGCAGTATTTT.

This clonotype showed up just a few times. This chain uses TRBV20-1 with TRBJ1-1; D not resolved. The CDR3 length is 13 residues. The germline V and J ends were trimmed by 1 base and 4 bases, with 10 bases remaining between them. CDR1 is DFQATT and CDR2 is SNEGSKA in the germline V gene (reference sequence). The CDR3 DNA sequence: TGCAGTGCTAGAGTTTCGGGGTTCACTGAAGCTTTCTTT. It specifies CSARVSGFTEAFF.

The chain couples TRBV11-2 to TRBJ2-5, with TRBD1 identical over 11 bases. The CDR3 loop spans 16 amino acids. The junction had 8 bases not matched to a gene; V was cut back by 6 bases and J by 2 bases. Germline V gives CDR1 SGHAT, CDR2 FQNNGV. The CDR3 DNA reads TGTGCCAGCAGACTTAGGACAGGGGGCGGTCAAGAGACCCAGTACTTC. It specifies CASRLRTGGGQETQYF.

This clonotype appeared many times. The chain employs TRBV5-1 and TRBJ2-1; possibly TRBD1 or TRBD2 for D (5 bases each). The germline V gene encodes CDR1 SGHRS and CDR2 YFSETQ. V lost 2 bases to trimming and J lost 6 bases, with 18 bases between them. The CDR3 spans 16 residues. In DNA form, the CDR3 reads TGCGCCAGCAGCTTAATTGACAGCGGATGGGGCAATGAGCAGTTCTTC. Protein sequence: CASSLIDSGWGNEQFF.

This clonotype was counted between two and nine times. As DNA, the CDR3 is TGCAGTGCTAGAGATGTGGGACAGGGTGTCACCGGGGAGCTGTTTTTT. Amino acids: CSARDVGQGVTGELFF. This chain links TRBV20-1 with TRBJ2-2, with TRBD1 identical over 9 bases. The CDR3 length is 16 residues. From germline, CDR1 is DFQATT and CDR2 SNEGSKA (reference sequence). V dropped 0 bases and J dropped 4; count of bases not matched to a gene: 6.